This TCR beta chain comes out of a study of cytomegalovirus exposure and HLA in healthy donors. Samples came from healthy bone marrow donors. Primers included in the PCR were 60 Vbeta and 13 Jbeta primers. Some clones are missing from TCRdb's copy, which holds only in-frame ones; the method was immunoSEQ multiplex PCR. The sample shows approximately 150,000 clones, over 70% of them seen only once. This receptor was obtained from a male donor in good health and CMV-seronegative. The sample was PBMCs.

The CDR3 DNA follows: TGTGCCAGCAGTTACGGAGGGCCGAACACTGAAGCTTTCTTT. It codes for CASSYGGPNTEAFF. The chain is built from TRBV6-5 and TRBJ1-1; D remains unclear. The CDR3 has 14 amino acids. Germline V gene sequence: CDR1 MNHEY, CDR2 SVGAGI. Deletions cut 2 bases from V and 1 base from J, with 8 bases between.